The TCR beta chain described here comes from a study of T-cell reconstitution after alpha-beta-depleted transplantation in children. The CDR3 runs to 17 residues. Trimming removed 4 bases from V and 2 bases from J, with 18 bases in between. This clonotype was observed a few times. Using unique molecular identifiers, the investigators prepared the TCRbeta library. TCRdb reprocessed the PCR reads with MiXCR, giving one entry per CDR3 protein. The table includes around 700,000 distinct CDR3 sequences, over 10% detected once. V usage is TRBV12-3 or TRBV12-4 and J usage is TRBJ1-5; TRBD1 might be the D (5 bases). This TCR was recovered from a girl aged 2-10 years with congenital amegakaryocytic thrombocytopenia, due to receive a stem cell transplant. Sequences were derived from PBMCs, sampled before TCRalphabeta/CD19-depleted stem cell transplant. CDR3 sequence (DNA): TGTGCCAGCAGTTCCTCGACAGTCTTAAAGGGCAATCAGCCCCAGCATTTT. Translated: CASSSSTVLKGNQPQHF.